This passage covers 9 T cell receptor beta chains from one sample sequenced in a study of identifying expanded T cells in peripheral blood. TCRdb's table, derived via immunoSEQ multiplex PCR, lists solely in-frame clones and lacks some. The sample lists about 52,000 clones; approximately 80% were seen once. The specimen was blood. These receptors came from a person aged 18 to 75 in good health.

The V call is TRBV18, the J call TRBJ1-1; a weak D match, TRBD1 (5 bases). Per the germline V gene, CDR1 is KGHSH and CDR2 is LQKENI. The CDR3 runs to 15 residues. Between the trimmed V and J ends, which lost 3 bases and 3 bases, there was a span of 14 bases. The CDR3 region has the DNA TGTGCCAGCTCACCCGGTCAGGGTAGGGACACTGAAGCTTTCTTT. It specifies CASSPGQGRDTEAFF. Full variable domain (missing parts from reference TRBV18 and TRBJ1-1): NAGVMQNPRHLVRRRGQEARLRCSPMKGHSHVYWYRQLPEEGLKFMVYLQKENIIDESGMPKERFSAEFPKEGPSILRIQQVVRGDSAAYFCASSPGQGRDTEAFFGQGTRLTVV.

The chain recombines TRBV7-2 with TRBJ1-4; D unresolved. The germline V gene has CDR1 SGHTA and CDR2 FQGNSA. V was trimmed by 5 bases and J by 6 bases, leaving 13 bases between them. CDR3 length: 14 residues. CDR3 DNA sequence: TGTGCCAGCAGCCGCCGGGGTGCCGATGAAAAACTGTTTTTT. Amino acid sequence: CASSRRGADEKLFF.

The genes are TRBV28 and TRBJ1-5; TRBD1 matches at 8 bases. V lost 7 bases to trimming and J lost 0 bases; unmatched junction nucleotides: 11. The CDR3 length is 17 residues. Per the germline V gene, CDR1 is MDHEN and CDR2 is SYDVKM. CDR3 residues: CASTSDRALYSNQPQHF. CDR3 in DNA: TGTGCCAGCACCTCGGACAGGGCACTTTATAGCAATCAGCCCCAGCATTTT.

The rearrangement joins TRBV19 to TRBJ2-1; 7 nucleotides line up with TRBD2. Per germline, CDR1 LNHDA and CDR2 SQIVND (reference sequence). This CDR3 contains 17 residues. V dropped 1 base and J dropped 4; count of bases not matched to a gene: 10. Written as DNA, the CDR3 is TGTGCCAGTAGTATAGCCCTTCGAGCGGGGTATTACAATGAGCAGTTCTTC. Protein: CASSIALRAGYYNEQFF.

V gene TRBV7-6 combines with J gene TRBJ2-2; D remains ambiguous. There are 14 residues in the CDR3. The V gene's germline CDR1 is SGHVS and CDR2 FNYEAQ. V was clipped by 0 bases and J by 7 bases, with 9 bases between them. The CDR3 nucleotides read TGTGCCAGCAGCTTAGCAGGGTACGGCGGGGAGCTGTTTTTT. Its translation: CASSLAGYGGELFF.

The chain recombines TRBV2 with TRBJ2-3; 8 positions match TRBD1. Germline V lookup: CDR1 SNHLY, CDR2 FYNNEI. The CDR3 is 14 residues long. V gave up 3 bases and J gave up 5 bases; unmatched junction bases: 4. CDR3 nucleotides: TGTGCCAGCAGTGAGACAGGGGTTGGAGATACGCAGTATTTT. Translating it yields CASSETGVGDTQYF.

The V gene is TRBV12-5, the J gene TRBJ2-2; D perhaps matches TRBD2 (5 bases). Germline assignment: CDR1 LGHNT and CDR2 FRNRAP. The V and J ends lost 6 bases and 3 bases respectively, with 8 bases between them. The CDR3 is 13 amino acids. Written as DNA, the CDR3 is TGTGCTAGTGGCCTTAGCGACACCGGGGAGCTGTTTTTT. Amino acid sequence: CASGLSDTGELFF.

The chain uses TRBV6-5 and TRBJ1-6, with 7 positions matching TRBD1. The CDR3 length is 12 residues. Germline V gene data show CDR1 as MNHEY and CDR2 as SVGAGI. V shed 11 bases and J 7 bases; nucleotides not matched to a gene: 5. The CDR3 region is CASGDRNSPLHF. CDR3 sequence (DNA): TGTGCCTCTGGGGACAGAAATTCACCCCTCCACTTT.

The V gene is TRBV21-1, the J gene TRBJ2-2; the table's D call of TRBD2 was not tested on the DNA. TRBV21-1 is a known pseudogene. The CDR3 is made up of 20 amino acids. CDR3 nucleotides: TGTGCCAGCAGCAAAGGGGGGACAGAAGTAGCGGGATATCTAGGCGGGGAGCTGTTTTTT. Its protein is CASSKGGTEVAGYLGGELFF.